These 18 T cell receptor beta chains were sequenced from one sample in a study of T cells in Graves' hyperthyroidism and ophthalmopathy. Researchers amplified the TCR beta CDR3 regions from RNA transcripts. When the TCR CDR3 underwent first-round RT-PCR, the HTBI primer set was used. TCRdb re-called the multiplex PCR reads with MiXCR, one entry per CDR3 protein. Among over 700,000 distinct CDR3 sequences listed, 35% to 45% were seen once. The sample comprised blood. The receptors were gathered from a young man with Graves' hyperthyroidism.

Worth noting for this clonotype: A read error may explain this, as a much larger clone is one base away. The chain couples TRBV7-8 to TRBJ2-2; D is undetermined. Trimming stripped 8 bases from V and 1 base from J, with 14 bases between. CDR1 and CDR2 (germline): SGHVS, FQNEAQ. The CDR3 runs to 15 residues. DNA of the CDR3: TGTGCCAGCTCCCGCGAGGAGAGGAACACCGGGGAGCTGTTTTTT. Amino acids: CASSREERNTGELFF.

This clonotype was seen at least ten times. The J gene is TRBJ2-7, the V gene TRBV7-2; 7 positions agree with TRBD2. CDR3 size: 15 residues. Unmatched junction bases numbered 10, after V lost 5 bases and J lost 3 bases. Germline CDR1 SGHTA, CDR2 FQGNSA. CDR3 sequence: CASSLSGLGDYEQYF. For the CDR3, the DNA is TGTGCCAGCAGCCTTAGCGGGTTGGGGGACTACGAGCAGTACTTC.

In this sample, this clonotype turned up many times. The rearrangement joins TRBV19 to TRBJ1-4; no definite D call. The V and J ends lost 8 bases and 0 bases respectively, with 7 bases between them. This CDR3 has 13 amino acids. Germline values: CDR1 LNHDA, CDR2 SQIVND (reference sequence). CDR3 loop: CASATATNEKLFF. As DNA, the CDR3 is TGTGCCAGTGCTACAGCAACTAATGAAAAACTGTTTTTT.

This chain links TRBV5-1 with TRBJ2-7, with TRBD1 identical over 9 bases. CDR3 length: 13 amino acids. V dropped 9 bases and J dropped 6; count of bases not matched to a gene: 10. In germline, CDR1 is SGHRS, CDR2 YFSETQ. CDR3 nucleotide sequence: TGCGCCAAAAAGGTGGGACAGGGCTTCGAGCAGTACTTC. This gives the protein CAKKVGQGFEQYF.

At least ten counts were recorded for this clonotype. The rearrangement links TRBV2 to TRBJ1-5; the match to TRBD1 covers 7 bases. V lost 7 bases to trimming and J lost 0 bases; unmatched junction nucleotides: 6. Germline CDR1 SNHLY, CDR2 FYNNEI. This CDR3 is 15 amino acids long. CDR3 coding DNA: TGTGCCAGCACCCGGGACAGCCTTAGCAATCAGCCCCAGCATTTT. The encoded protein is CASTRDSLSNQPQHF.

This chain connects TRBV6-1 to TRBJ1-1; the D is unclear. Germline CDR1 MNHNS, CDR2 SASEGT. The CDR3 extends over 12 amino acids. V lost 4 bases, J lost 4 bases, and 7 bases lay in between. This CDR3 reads CASSARPTEAFF. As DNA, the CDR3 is TGTGCCAGCAGTGCCCGGCCCACTGAAGCTTTCTTT.

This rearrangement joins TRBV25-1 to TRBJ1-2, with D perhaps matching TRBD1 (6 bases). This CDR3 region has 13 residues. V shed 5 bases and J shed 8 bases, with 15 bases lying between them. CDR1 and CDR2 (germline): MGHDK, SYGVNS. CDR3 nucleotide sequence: TGTGCCAGCAGTCGACTGACAGGAACGGGCTACACCTTC. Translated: CASSRLTGTGYTF.

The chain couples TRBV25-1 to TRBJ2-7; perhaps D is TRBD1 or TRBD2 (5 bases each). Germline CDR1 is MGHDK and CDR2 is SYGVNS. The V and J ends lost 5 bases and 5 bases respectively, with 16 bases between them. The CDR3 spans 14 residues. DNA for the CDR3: TGTGCCAGCAGTCTGGGACGGGAAGGAGACGAGCAGTACTTC. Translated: CASSLGREGDEQYF.

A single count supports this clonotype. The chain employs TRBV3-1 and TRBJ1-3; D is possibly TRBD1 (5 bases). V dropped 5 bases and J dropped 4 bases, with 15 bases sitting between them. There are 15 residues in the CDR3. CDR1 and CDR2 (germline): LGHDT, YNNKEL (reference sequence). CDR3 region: CASSKAGRRGNTIYF. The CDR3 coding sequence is TGTGCCAGCAGCAAAGCAGGGAGGAGAGGAAACACCATATATTTT.

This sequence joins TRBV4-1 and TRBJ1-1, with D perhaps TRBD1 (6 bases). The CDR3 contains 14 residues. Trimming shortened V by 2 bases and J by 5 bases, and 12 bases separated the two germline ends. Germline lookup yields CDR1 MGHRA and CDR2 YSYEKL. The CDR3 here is CASSQQQGMTEAFF. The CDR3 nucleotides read TGCGCCAGCAGCCAACAACAGGGTATGACTGAAGCTTTCTTT.

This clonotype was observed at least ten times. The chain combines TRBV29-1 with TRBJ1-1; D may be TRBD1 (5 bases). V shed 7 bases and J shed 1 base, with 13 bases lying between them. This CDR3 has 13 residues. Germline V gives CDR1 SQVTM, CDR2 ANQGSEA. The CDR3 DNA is TGCAGCGCCAAAGGGGTGACGAACACTGAAGCTTTCTTT. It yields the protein CSAKGVTNTEAFF. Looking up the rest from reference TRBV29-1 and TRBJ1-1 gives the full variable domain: SAVISQKPSRDICQRGTSLTIQCQVDSQVTMMFWYRQQPGQSLTLIATANQGSEATYESGFVIDKFPISRPNLTFSTLTVSNMSPEDSSIYLCSAKGVTNTEAFFGQGTRLTVV.

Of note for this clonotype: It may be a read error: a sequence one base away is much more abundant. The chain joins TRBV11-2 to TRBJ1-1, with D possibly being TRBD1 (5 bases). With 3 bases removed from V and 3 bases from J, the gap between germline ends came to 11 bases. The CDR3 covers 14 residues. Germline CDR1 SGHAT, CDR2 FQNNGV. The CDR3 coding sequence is TGTGCCAGCAGCTTGAGGGGTCTTGACACTGAAGCTTTCTTT. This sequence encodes CASSLRGLDTEAFF.

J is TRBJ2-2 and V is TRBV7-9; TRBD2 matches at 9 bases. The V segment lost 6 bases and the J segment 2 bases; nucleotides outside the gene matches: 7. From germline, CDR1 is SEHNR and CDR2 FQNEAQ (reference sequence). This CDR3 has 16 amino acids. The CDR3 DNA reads TGTGCCAGCAGTTCGAAGGGACTAGCCAACACCGGGGAGCTGTTTTTT. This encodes CASSSKGLANTGELFF.

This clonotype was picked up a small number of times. CDR3 sequence reads: CATSTGAAPYEQYF. CDR3 DNA sequence: TGCGCCACCTCAACAGGGGCCGCTCCCTACGAGCAGTACTTC. This sequence joins TRBV10-2 and TRBJ2-7; 7 bases align to TRBD1. V shed 10 bases and J 2 bases; nucleotides not matched to a gene: 11. This CDR3 has 14 residues. The V gene's germline CDR1 is WSHSY and CDR2 SAAADI.

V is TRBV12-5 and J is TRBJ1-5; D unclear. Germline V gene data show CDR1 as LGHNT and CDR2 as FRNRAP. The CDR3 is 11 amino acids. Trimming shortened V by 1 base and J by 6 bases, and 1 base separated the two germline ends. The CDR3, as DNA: TGTGCTAGTGGTTTGGCTCAGCCCCAGCATTTT. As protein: CASGLAQPQHF.

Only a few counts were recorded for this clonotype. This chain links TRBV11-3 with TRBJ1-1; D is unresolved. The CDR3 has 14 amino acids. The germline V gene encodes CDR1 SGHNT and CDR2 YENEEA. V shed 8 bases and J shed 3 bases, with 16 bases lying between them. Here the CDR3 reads CASCQEGGHTEAFF. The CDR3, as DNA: TGTGCCAGCTGTCAAGAGGGTGGTCACACTGAAGCTTTCTTT.

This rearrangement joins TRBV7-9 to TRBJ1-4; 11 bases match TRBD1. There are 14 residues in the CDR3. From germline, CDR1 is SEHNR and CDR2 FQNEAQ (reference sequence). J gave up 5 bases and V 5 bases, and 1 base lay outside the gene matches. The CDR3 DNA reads TGTGCCAGCAGCCGGACAGGGGGCAATGAAAAACTGTTTTTT. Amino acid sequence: CASSRTGGNEKLFF. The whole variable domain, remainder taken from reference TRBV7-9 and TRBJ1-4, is DTGVSQNPRHKITKRGQNVTFRCDPISEHNRLYWYRQTLGQGPEFLTYFQNEAQLEKSRLLSDRFSAERPKGSFSTLEIQRTEQGDSAMYLCASSRTGGNEKLFFGSGTQLSVL.

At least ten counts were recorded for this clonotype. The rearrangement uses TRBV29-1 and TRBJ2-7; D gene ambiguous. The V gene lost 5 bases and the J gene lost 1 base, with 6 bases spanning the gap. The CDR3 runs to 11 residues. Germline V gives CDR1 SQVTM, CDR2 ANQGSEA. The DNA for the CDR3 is TGCAGCGTTTCCCAGTCCTACGAGCAGTACTTC. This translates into CSVSQSYEQYF.